Sequencing of this T cell receptor (beta chain) was carried out in a study of T cells in Graves' hyperthyroidism and ophthalmopathy. This clonotype has at least ten counts. The antigen remains undetermined. TCR beta CDR3 region amplification was performed from RNA transcripts. With the HTBI primer set, the TCR CDR3 went through a first round of RT-PCR. Via MiXCR, TCRdb re-called the multiplex PCR reads, giving one row per CDR3 protein. The sample has 380,000 or so distinct CDR3 sequences, approximately 20% seen once. Study outcomes and limitations: Ophthalmopathy got predicted by the model a median approximately 6 months before its onset.

After removal of 4 bases from V and 4 bases from J, the junction contained 7 bases not matched to a gene. The CDR3 extends over 16 amino acids. Germline assignment: CDR1 KGHDR and CDR2 SFDVKD. Each patient was aged 18 to 65 and had newly diagnosed hyperthyroidism of under 2 months' duration. The V call is TRBV24-1, the J call TRBJ2-5; TRBD1 matches at 11 bases. The sample taken for sequencing was blood. This clonotype was sampled from a woman under 30 with Graves' hyperthyroidism. CDR3 in amino acids: CATSETGTGGRETQYF. DNA for the CDR3: TGTGCCACCAGTGAGACCGGGACAGGGGGACGAGAGACCCAGTACTTC.